The clone carrying this TCR beta chain has more than one count but fewer than ten. CDR1 SGHDN and CDR2 FVKESK come from the germline V gene. This CDR3 is built from 10 residues. V lost 1 base and J lost 11, with 6 bases in between. The data were taken from a study of blood T cell repertoires in COVID-19. Overall study: Sample material is recorded as cDNA or gDNA derived from T cells, B-cell-depleted T cells, or PBMCs.

Only in-frame clones appear in the TCRdb table, and some are missing; sequencing was by immunoSEQ multiplex PCR. The sample lists about 110,000 clones, approximately 90% seen once, with approximately 1.1% in the top ten. This chain links TRBV14 with TRBJ2-7; the D is unclear. Sample: peripheral blood. The TCR originated in a human donor in a cohort sampled during active COVID-19. This CDR3 is CASSQAPEYF. The CDR3, as DNA: TGTGCCAGCAGCCAAGCCCCCGAGTACTTC.